This TCR beta chain stems from a study of T cells in narcolepsy. In the study overall: Donors had narcolepsy type 1 or type 2, or were healthy controls.

Study findings and constraints: Comparing one patient's CSF and blood CD4+ clonotypes highlighted HCRT- and TRIB2-specific autoreactive clonotypes. Autoreactive clonotypes reportedly recurred in blood of same and different patients, not controls.

The assay was immunoSEQ multiplex PCR, and TCRdb's table has in-frame clones only and misses some. The table includes about 40,000 clones, approximately 89% detected once. This CDR3 region has 14 residues. The germline V gene has CDR1 MDHEN and CDR2 SYDVKM. V dropped 4 bases and J dropped 4; count of bases not matched to a gene: 7. Concerning this clone itself: The antigen is unknown.

This receptor was taken from a human donor with narcolepsy. This chain links TRBV28 with TRBJ2-7; 7 bases fit TRBD1. Sequenced sample: CD45RA- memory CD4+ T cells from PBMCs. The CDR3 DNA sequence: TGTGCCAGCAGTTCAACAGGGGAACGATACGAGCAGTACTTC. Translating it yields CASSSTGERYEQYF.